This entry concerns a single T cell receptor beta chain. Measured with immunoSEQ multiplex PCR; TCRdb has only the in-frame clones, and not every one. The sample has 150,000 or so clones, roughly 93% seen once; the top ten hold around 2.2%. The entry originates in a study of control samples from healthy donors and cancer patients. The CDR3 sequence is 12 residues long. Per the germline V gene, CDR1 is MNHNS and CDR2 is SASEGT. V was cut by 2 bases and J by 6 bases, with 7 bases left in between. This sequence joins TRBV6-1 and TRBJ2-5; D unresolved. This clonotype was obtained from a middle-aged man in good health. Sequencing input: blood. CDR3 DNA: TGTGCCAGCAGTGAAAACCGAAAGACCCAGTACTTC. Translating it yields CASSENRKTQYF.